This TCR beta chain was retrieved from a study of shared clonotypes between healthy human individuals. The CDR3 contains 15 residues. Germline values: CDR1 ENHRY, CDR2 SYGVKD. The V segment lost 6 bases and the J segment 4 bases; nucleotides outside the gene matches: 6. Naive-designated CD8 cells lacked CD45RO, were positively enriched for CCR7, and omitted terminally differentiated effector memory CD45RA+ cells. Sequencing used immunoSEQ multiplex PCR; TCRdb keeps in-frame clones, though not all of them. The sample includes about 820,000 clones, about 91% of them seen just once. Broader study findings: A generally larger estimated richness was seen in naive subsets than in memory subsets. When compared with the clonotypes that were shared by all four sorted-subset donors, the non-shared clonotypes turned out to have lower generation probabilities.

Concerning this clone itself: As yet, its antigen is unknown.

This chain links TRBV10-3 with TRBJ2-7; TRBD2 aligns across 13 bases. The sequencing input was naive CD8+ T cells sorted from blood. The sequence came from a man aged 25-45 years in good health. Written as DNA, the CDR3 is TGTGCCATCAGGAGGGGACTAGCGGGAAGTTACGAGCAGTACTTC. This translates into CAIRRGLAGSYEQYF.